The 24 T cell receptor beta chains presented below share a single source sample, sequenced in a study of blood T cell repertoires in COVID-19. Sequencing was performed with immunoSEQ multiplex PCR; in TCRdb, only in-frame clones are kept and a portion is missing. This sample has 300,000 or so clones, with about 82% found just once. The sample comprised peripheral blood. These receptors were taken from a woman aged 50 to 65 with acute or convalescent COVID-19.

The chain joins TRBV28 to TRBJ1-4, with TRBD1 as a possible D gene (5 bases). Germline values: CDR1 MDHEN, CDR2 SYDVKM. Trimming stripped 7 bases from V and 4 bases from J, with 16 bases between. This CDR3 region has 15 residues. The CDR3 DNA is TGTGCCAGCAACCGGGGGGGAGGGTATAATGAAAAACTGTTTTTT. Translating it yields CASNRGGGYNEKLFF. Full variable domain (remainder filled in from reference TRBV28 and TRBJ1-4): DVKVTQSSRYLVKRTGEKVFLECVQDMDHENMFWYRQDPGLGLRLIYFSYDVKMKEKGDIPEGYSVSREKKERFSLILESASTNQTSMYLCASNRGGGYNEKLFFGSGTQLSVL.

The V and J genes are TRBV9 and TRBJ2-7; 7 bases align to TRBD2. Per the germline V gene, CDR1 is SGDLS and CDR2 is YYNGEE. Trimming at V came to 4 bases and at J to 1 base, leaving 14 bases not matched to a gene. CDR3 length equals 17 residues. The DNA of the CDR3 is TGTGCCAGCAGCCCCGGAGGGCGGAGCGGGGTTTCCTACGAGCAGTACTTC. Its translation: CASSPGGRSGVSYEQYF.

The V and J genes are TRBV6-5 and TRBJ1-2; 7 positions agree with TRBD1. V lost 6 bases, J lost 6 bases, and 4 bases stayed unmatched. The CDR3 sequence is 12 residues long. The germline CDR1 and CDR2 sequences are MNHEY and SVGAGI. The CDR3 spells CASRVGQDGYTF. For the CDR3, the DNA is TGTGCCAGCAGGGTTGGACAGGATGGCTACACCTTC.

DNA of the CDR3: TGTGCCACCAGCAGAGATGAAGGAGTCTTAAATTCACCCCTCCACTTT. Residues: CATSRDEGVLNSPLHF. V gene TRBV15 combines with J gene TRBJ1-6; D is ambiguous. The CDR3 spans 16 residues. The V gene's germline CDR1 is LNHNV and CDR2 YYDKDF (reference sequence). V lost 0 bases and J lost 7, with 13 bases in between.

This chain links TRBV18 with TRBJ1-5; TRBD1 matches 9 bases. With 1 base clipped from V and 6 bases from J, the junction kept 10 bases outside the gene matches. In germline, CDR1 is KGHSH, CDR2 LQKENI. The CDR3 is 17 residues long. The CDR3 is CASSPRGPQGQGQPQHF. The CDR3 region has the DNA TGTGCCAGCTCACCACGGGGACCCCAGGGACAGGGTCAGCCCCAGCATTTT.

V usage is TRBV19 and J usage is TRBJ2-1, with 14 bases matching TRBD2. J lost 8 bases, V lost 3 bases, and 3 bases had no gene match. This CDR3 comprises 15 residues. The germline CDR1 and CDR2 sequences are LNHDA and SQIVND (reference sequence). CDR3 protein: CASSMTSGRADEQFF. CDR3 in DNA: TGTGCCAGTAGTATGACTAGCGGGAGGGCGGATGAGCAGTTCTTC.

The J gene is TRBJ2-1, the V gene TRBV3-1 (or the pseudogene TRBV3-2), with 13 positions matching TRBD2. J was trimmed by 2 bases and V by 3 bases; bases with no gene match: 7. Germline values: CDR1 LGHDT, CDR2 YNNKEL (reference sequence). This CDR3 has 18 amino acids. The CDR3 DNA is TGTGCCAGCAGCCAGAAGGGGGGACTAGCGGGGACCTACAATGAGCAGTTCTTC. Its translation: CASSQKGGLAGTYNEQFF.

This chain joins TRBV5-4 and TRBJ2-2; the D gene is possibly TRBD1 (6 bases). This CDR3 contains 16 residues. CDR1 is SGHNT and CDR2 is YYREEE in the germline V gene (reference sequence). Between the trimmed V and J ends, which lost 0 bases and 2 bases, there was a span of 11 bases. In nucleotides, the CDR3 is TGTGCCAGCAGCTTGGTCGGCAGGGGAAACACCGGGGAGCTGTTTTTT. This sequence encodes CASSLVGRGNTGELFF.

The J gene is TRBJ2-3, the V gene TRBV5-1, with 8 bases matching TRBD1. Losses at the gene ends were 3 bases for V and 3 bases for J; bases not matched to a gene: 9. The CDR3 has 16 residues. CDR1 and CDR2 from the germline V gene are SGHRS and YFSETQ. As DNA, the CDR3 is TGCGCCAGCAGCTCCACCGGGACAGGTTGGACAGATACGCAGTATTTT. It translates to CASSSTGTGWTDTQYF.

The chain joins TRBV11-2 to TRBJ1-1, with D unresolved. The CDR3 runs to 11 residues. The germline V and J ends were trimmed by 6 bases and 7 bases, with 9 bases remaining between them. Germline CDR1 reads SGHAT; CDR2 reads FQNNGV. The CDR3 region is CASRGGIEAFF. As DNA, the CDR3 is TGTGCCAGCAGGGGAGGGATTGAAGCTTTCTTT.

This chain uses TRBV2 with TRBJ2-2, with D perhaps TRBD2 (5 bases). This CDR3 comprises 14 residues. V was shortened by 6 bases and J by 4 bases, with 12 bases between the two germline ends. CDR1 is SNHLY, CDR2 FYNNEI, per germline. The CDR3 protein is CASRPGVGTGELFF. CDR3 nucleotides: TGTGCCAGCAGACCCGGGGTGGGCACCGGGGAGCTGTTTTTT.

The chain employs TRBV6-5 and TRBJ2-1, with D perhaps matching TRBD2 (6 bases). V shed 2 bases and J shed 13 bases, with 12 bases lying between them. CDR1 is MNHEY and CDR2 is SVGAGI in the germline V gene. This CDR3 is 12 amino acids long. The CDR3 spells CASSYRTGVQFF. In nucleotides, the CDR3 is TGTGCCAGCAGTTACCGAACGGGAGTCCAGTTCTTC.

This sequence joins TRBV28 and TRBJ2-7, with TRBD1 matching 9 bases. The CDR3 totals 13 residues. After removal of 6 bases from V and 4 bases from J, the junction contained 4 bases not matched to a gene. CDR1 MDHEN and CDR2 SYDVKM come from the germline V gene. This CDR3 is CASRGTGKYEQYF. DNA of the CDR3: TGTGCCAGCAGAGGGACAGGGAAGTACGAGCAGTACTTC.

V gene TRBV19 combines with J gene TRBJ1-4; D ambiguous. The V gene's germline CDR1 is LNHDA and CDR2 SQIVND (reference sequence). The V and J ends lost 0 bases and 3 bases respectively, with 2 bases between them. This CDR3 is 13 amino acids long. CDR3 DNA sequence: TGTGCCAGTAGTATAGACGCTAATGAAAAACTGTTTTTT. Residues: CASSIDANEKLFF.

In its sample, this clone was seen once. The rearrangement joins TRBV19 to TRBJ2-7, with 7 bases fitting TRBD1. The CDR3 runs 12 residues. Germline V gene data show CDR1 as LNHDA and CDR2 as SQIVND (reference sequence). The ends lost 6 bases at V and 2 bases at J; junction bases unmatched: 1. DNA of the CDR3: TGTGCCAGTAGGGGACAGACCTACGAGCAGTACTTC. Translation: CASRGQTYEQYF.

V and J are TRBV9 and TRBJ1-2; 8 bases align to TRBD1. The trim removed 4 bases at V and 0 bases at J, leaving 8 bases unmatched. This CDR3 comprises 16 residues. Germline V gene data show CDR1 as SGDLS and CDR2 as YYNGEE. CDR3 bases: TGTGCCAGCAGCTTAGGACAGGGCCTTACTAACTATGGCTACACCTTC. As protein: CASSLGQGLTNYGYTF.

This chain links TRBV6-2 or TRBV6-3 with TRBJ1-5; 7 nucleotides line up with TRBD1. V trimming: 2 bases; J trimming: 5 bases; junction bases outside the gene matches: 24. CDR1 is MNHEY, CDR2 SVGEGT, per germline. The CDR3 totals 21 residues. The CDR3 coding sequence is TGTGCCAGCAGTTACCCGAGAAACTACTTGACAGGGCGTAGAGGCGATCAGCCCCAGCATTTT. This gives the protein CASSYPRNYLTGRRGDQPQHF.

The CDR3 protein is CASSPGTENTEAFF. CDR3 sequence (DNA): TGTGCCAGCAGCCCGGGGACAGAGAACACTGAAGCTTTCTTT. The chain recombines TRBV7-2 with TRBJ1-1, with TRBD1 matching over 7 bases. V lost 5 bases, J lost 1 base, and 4 bases stayed unmatched. CDR1 is SGHTA and CDR2 is FQGNSA in the germline V gene. This CDR3 comprises 14 residues.

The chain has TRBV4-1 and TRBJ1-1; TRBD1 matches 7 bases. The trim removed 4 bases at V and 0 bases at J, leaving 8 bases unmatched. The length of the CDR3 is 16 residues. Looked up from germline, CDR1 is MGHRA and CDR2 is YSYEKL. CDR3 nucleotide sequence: TGCGCCAGCAGCCGAGTGGAGGGGGCGCTGAACACTGAAGCTTTCTTT. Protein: CASSRVEGALNTEAFF.

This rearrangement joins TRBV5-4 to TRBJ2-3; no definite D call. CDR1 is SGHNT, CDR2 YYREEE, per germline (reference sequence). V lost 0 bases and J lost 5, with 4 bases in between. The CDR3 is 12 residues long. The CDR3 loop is CASSLAGDTQYF. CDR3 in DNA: TGTGCCAGCAGCTTGGCCGGAGATACGCAGTATTTT.

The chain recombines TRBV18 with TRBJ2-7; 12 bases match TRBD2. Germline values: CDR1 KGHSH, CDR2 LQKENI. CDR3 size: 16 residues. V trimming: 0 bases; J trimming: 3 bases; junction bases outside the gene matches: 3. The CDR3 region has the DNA TGTGCCAGCTCACCACCGTTGACTAGCGGGAGCTACGAGCAGTACTTC. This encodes CASSPPLTSGSYEQYF.

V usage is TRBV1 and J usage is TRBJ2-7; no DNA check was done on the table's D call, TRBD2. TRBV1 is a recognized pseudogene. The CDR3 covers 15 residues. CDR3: CTSSQCRQEVAEQYF. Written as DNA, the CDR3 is TGCACCAGCAGCCAATGTCGGCAGGAGGTTGCCGAGCAGTACTTC.

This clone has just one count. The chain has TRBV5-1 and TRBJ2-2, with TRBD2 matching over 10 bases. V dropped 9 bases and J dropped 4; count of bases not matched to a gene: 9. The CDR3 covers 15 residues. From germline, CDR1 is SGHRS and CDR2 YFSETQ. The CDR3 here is CATSLAGASTGELFF. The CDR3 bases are TGCGCCACCTCCCTAGCGGGAGCATCCACCGGGGAGCTGTTTTTT.

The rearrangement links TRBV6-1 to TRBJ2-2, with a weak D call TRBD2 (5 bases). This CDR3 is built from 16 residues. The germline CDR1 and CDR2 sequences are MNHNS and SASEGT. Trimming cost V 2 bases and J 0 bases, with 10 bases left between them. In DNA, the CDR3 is TGTGCCAGCAGTGAATTAGGGCGGGCGAACACCGGGGAGCTGTTTTTT. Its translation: CASSELGRANTGELFF.